This paragraph reports one T cell receptor (beta chain). As yet, its antigen is unknown. Vbeta (60) and Jbeta (13) primers were used in the PCR. Sequencing used immunoSEQ multiplex PCR; TCRdb keeps in-frame clones, though not all of them. The repertoire holds around 130,000 clones, with roughly 77% as singletons. This entry belongs to a study of cytomegalovirus exposure and HLA in healthy donors. The study, taken as a whole, reports: Sequencing likely caused a cluster of highly shared sequence variants. The authors later linked a missense DCLRE1C variant to TCR beta V- and J-gene trimming. Earlier analysis found most TCR beta V segments productive about 87% or about 30% of the time.

Healthy people donating bone marrow made up the donors. Germline V gene sequence: CDR1 MDHEN, CDR2 SYDVKM. CDR3 length: 13 residues. V lost 3 bases, J lost 0 bases, and 6 bases lay in between. This chain connects TRBV28 to TRBJ2-7, with TRBD2 as a possible D gene (5 bases). The TCR comes from a man aged 30 to 39 in good health and CMV-seronegative. The material sequenced was PBMCs. The CDR3, as DNA: TGTGCCAGCAGTTTGACTAACTCCTACGAGCAGTACTTC. Its translation: CASSLTNSYEQYF.